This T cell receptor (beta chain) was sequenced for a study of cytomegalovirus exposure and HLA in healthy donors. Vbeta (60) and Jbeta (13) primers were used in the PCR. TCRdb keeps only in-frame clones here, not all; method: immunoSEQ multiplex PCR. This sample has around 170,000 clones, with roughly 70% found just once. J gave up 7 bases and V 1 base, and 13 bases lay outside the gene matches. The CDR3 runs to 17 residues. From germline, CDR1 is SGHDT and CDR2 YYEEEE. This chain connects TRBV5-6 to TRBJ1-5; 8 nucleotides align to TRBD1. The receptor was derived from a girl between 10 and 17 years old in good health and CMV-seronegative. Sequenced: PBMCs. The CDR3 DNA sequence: TGTGCCAGCAGCTTGTTCTCCGGACAGGGTTGGTTGCAGCCCCAGCATTTT. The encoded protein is CASSLFSGQGWLQPQHF.